These T cell receptor beta chains were read from a single sample in a study of shared clonotypes between healthy human individuals. Here immunoSEQ multiplex PCR was the method, and the copy in TCRdb shows in-frame clones only, minus some. The top ten hold 0.11% to 0.15% of the sample, which has roughly 2.5 million clones, approximately 94% seen once. Source material: naive CD4+ T cells sorted from blood. Source of these receptors: a man between 18 and 29 years old in good health. Each CDR3 is given without its conserved first and last residue. Size is stated for part of the rows, as once, few or many counts, or as a class when the clone is expanded.

size: NA
J: TRBJ1-1
V: TRBV11-3
length: 10
CDR3: ASSLGQGEAF

size: NA
J: TRBJ2-2
V: TRBV7-8
length: 14
CDR3: ASSPPHQLGTGELF

size: NA
J: TRBJ2-7
V: TRBV5-1
length: 12
CDR3: ASSKVGQPYEQY

size: NA
J: TRBJ2-3
V: TRBV4-1
length: 15
CDR3: ASSQGQGLPPRGTQY

size: NA
J: TRBJ1-6
V: TRBV5-1
length: 12
CDR3: ASSLDDRGSPLH

size: NA
J: TRBJ1-5
V: TRBV12-2
length: 13
CDR3: ASRRRPGGRRPQH

size: NA
J: TRBJ2-7
V: TRBV18
length: 14
CDR3: ASSPPGRQGSYEQY

size: NA
J: TRBJ2-1
V: TRBV19
length: 9
CDR3: ASSSKSEQF

size: NA
J: TRBJ2-3
V: TRBV6-6
length: 13
CDR3: ASSQPGLAIDTQY

size: NA
J: TRBJ2-1
V: TRBV5-8
length: 13
CDR3: ASSNFLGAYNEQF

size: NA
J: TRBJ2-5
V: TRBV7-2
length: 14
CDR3: ASSSVSGTARETQY

size: NA
J: TRBJ2-1
V: TRBV30
length: 9
CDR3: AWNSRNEQF

size: NA
J: TRBJ2-5
V: TRBV18
length: 15
CDR3: ASSYHRPGGGQETQY

size: NA
J: TRBJ2-1
V: TRBV7-9
length: 10
CDR3: ASSLPPGEQF

size: NA
J: TRBJ2-7
V: TRBV28
length: 11
CDR3: ASRGRVPSEQY

size: NA
J: TRBJ2-2
V: TRBV7-2
length: 14
CDR3: ASSRRAGVITGELF

size: NA
J: TRBJ1-1
V: TRBV10-3
length: 11
CDR3: AISGLDSGEAF

size: once
J: TRBJ1-6
V: TRBV7-2
length: 16
CDR3: ASSLGDRGVMGNSPLH

size: once
J: TRBJ2-3
V: TRBV14
length: 13
CDR3: ASSPLGRGTDTQY

size: NA
J: TRBJ1-5
V: TRBV28
length: 12
CDR3: ASRSRESNQPQH

size: NA
J: TRBJ2-1
V: TRBV7-9
length: 12
CDR3: ASSTKGLYNEQF

size: NA
J: TRBJ1-1
V: TRBV6-5
length: 12
CDR3: ASSPGTTYREAF

size: NA
J: TRBJ1-2
V: TRBV7-2
length: 10
CDR3: ASSDDNYGYT

size: NA
J: TRBJ1-3
V: TRBV18
length: 13
CDR3: ASSPAGNRADTIY

size: NA
J: TRBJ1-1
V: TRBV12-5
length: 10
CDR3: ASGLVDTEAF

size: NA
J: TRBJ2-1
V: TRBV5-1
length: 13
CDR3: ASRYSSGSYNEQF

size: NA
J: TRBJ1-2
V: TRBV9
length: 12
CDR3: ASSVAPTGGGYT

size: NA
J: TRBJ2-7
V: TRBV9
length: 12
CDR3: ASSVDQRGYEQY

size: once
J: TRBJ2-7
V: TRBV2
length: 12
CDR3: ASTTGVQTYEQY

size: NA
J: TRBJ2-2
V: TRBV6-6
length: 12
CDR3: ASSGAPNTGELF

size: NA
J: TRBJ2-1
V: TRBV5-1
length: 14
CDR3: ASRTSGGSSYNEQF

size: once
J: TRBJ2-3
V: TRBV2
length: 9
CDR3: ASSGATAQY

size: NA
J: TRBJ2-7
V: TRBV18
length: 14
CDR3: ASSPMASGAPYEQY